This T cell receptor (beta chain) was profiled in a study of control samples from healthy donors and cancer patients. This table comes from immunoSEQ multiplex PCR, and its TCRdb copy is limited to in-frame clones, with some not included. Of 65,000 to 70,000 clones listed, more than 75% are singletons. This clone appeared once. The CDR3 spans 16 residues. Specimen: PBMCs. The receptor was isolated from a woman between 45 and 60 years old with lung cancer. The rearrangement joins TRBV21-1 to TRBJ2-1. TRBV21-1 is deemed a pseudogene. This CDR3 reads CASSKVEKAPDAEQFF. In nucleotides, the CDR3 is TGTGCCAGCAGCAAAGTCGAGAAGGCCCCTGACGCTGAGCAGTTCTTC.